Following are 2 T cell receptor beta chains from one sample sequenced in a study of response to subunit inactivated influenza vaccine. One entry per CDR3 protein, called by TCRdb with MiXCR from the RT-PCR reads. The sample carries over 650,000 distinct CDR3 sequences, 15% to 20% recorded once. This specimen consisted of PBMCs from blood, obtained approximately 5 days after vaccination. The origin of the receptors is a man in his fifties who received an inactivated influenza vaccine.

DNA of the CDR3: TGTGCCAGCAAAGGGACAGGGAATACCTACGAGCAGTACTTC. It is translated as CASKGTGNTYEQYF. This rearrangement joins TRBV6-1 to TRBJ2-7; 9 nucleotides match TRBD1. This CDR3 contains 14 residues. J lost 2 bases, V lost 7 bases, and 6 bases had no gene match. The germline CDR1 and CDR2 sequences are MNHNS and SASEGT.

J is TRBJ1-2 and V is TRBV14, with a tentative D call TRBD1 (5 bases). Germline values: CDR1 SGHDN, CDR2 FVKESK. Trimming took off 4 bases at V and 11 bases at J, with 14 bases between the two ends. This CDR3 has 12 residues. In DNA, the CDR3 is TGTGCCAGCAGCCGGGACTTTATTGGGTACACCTTC. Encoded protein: CASSRDFIGYTF.